The 27 T cell receptor beta chains below all came from one sample that was sequenced in a study of tumor-infiltrating lymphocytes in localized non-small cell lung cancer. The data were produced by immunoSEQ multiplex PCR, yet TCRdb's version contains in-frame clones alone and is incomplete. This repertoire shows thousands of clones, 74% found once; its top ten account for 7.1%. The sample was uninvolved lung tissue not adjacent to the tumor. The receptors originated from a human donor with non-small cell lung cancer.

The chain recombines TRBV2 with TRBJ2-3; D is possibly TRBD1 (6 bases). From germline, CDR1 is SNHLY and CDR2 FYNNEI. The CDR3 consists of 14 residues. V was cut by 8 bases and J by 4 bases, with 16 bases left in between. The CDR3 DNA reads as TGTGCCAGCTTTCCGGGACACCAACCAGATACGCAGTATTTT. Encoded protein: CASFPGHQPDTQYF.

The chain couples TRBV29-1 to TRBJ1-2; 7 bases align to TRBD1. V lost 2 bases and J lost 4; bases outside the gene matches: 7. CDR1 is SQVTM, CDR2 ANQGSEA, per germline. The CDR3 is made up of 14 amino acids. The CDR3, as DNA: TGCAGCGTTGAATGGACAGGCGAACCCTATGGCTACACCTTC. Its protein is CSVEWTGEPYGYTF.

Comments on this clone: The junction departs from germline at one end; a sequencing error may be responsible. This sequence joins TRBV28 and TRBJ1-3; no reliable D call. The germline gives CDR1 MDHEN, CDR2 SYDVKM. The CDR3 is 14 residues long. The CDR3 region is CASRRRESGNIIYF. CDR3 in DNA: TGTGCCAGCAGACGACGGGAATCTGGAAACATCATATATTTT.

The rearrangement links TRBV11-1 to TRBJ2-5; D is perhaps TRBD2 (5 bases). This CDR3 has 14 amino acids. The germline V gene encodes CDR1 SGHAT and CDR2 FQDESV (reference sequence). Trimming took off 5 bases at V and 4 bases at J, with 14 bases between the two ends. The CDR3 DNA reads TGTGCCAGCAGCCACGGACTGGTGGTAGAGACCCAGTACTTC. Its protein is CASSHGLVVETQYF.

This sequence joins TRBV9 and TRBJ2-2; 7 bases line up with TRBD1. V was pared by 4 bases and J by 3 bases, with 6 bases of the junction left unmatched. The CDR3 runs to 15 residues. The germline V gene encodes CDR1 SGDLS and CDR2 YYNGEE. The CDR3 reads CASSHRDSYTGELFF. CDR3 bases: TGTGCCAGCAGCCACCGGGACAGTTACACCGGGGAGCTGTTTTTT. Variable domain in full (rest from reference TRBV9 and TRBJ2-2): DSGVTQTPKHLITATGQRVTLRCSPRSGDLSVYWYQQSLDQGLQFLIQYYNGEERAKGNILERFSAQQFPDLHSELNLSSLELGDSALYFCASSHRDSYTGELFFGEGSRLTVL.

The rearrangement uses TRBV18 and TRBJ2-2, with D unresolved. The germline CDR1 and CDR2 sequences are KGHSH and LQKENI. This CDR3 is 15 amino acids long. Trimming removed 3 bases from V and 4 bases from J, with 12 bases in between. The CDR3 DNA is TGTGCCAGCTCACCGGAACGGCCACCCACCGGGGAGCTGTTTTTT. Translating gives CASSPERPPTGELFF.

V usage is TRBV21-1 and J usage is TRBJ2-1. TRBV21-1 is labeled a pseudogene. The CDR3 is 16 amino acids. The CDR3 here is CASRGLSTKTYNEQFF. The DNA for the CDR3 is TGTGCCAGCAGAGGTTTGAGTACAAAGACCTACAATGAGCAGTTCTTC.

This clone appeared a single time. The chain is built from TRBV27 and TRBJ1-3; TRBD1 might be the D (6 bases). The germline CDR1 and CDR2 sequences are MNHEY and SMNVEV (reference sequence). The CDR3 is made up of 17 amino acids. The germline V and J ends were trimmed by 0 bases and 4 bases, with 16 bases remaining between them. CDR3 sequence: CASSLSPYRAAGNTIYF. In DNA, the CDR3 is TGTGCCAGCAGTTTATCGCCCTACAGGGCGGCGGGAAACACCATATATTTT.

This chain links TRBV7-3 with TRBJ2-1, with 8 positions matching TRBD2. The germline V gene has CDR1 SGHTA and CDR2 FQGTGA. This CDR3 spans 17 amino acids. With V trimmed by 2 bases and J by 2 bases, 8 bases remained unmatched. CDR3: CASSLVGSGETYNEQFF. CDR3 in DNA: TGTGCCAGCAGCTTAGTGGGTAGCGGGGAAACCTACAATGAGCAGTTCTTC.

The chain couples TRBV7-2 to TRBJ2-1; 9 bases are a match to TRBD2. Looked up from germline, CDR1 is SGHTA and CDR2 is FQGNSA. V gave up 4 bases and J gave up 2 bases; unmatched junction bases: 6. CDR3 size: 16 residues. The CDR3 nucleotides are TGTGCCAGCAGCTCCCGTTTAGCGGGGGCCTACAATGAGCAGTTCTTC. It codes for CASSSRLAGAYNEQFF.

This clone was detected only once. The gene calls are TRBV4-2 and TRBJ1-2; D remains ambiguous. V dropped 0 bases and J dropped 2 bases, with 4 bases sitting between them. The germline V gene encodes CDR1 LGHNA and CDR2 YNFKEQ. The CDR3 runs 13 residues. The DNA for the CDR3 is TGTGCCAGCAGCCAAGAACAGAACTATGGCTACACCTTC. It yields the protein CASSQEQNYGYTF.

This sequence joins TRBV27 and TRBJ1-5; 7 nucleotides match TRBD1. The CDR3 consists of 16 residues. V lost 5 bases and J lost 7; bases outside the gene matches: 14. CDR1 is MNHEY and CDR2 is SMNVEV in the germline V gene (reference sequence). CDR3 region: CASSVWTGGFDQPQHF. CDR3 DNA sequence: TGTGCCAGCAGTGTGTGGACAGGAGGATTCGACCAGCCCCAGCATTTT.

The gene calls are TRBV5-1 and TRBJ2-5, with 15 bases aligning to TRBD2. The CDR3 extends over 16 amino acids. Germline V gene data show CDR1 as SGHRS and CDR2 as YFSETQ. J gave up 3 bases and V 0 bases, and 0 bases lay outside the gene matches. The chain's CDR3 is CASSLGTSGGEETQYF. The CDR3 nucleotides read TGCGCCAGCAGCTTGGGGACTAGCGGGGGGGAAGAGACCCAGTACTTC.

The chain employs TRBV25-1 and TRBJ1-5; D remains unclear. The V gene lost 4 bases and the J gene lost 5 bases, with 9 bases spanning the gap. The CDR3 consists of 13 residues. The germline V gene has CDR1 MGHDK and CDR2 SYGVNS. CDR3 sequence: CASSGGYDQPQHF. For the CDR3, the DNA is TGTGCCAGCAGTGGAGGGTACGATCAGCCCCAGCATTTT.

This clone was detected only once. The chain is built from TRBV11-2 and TRBJ1-5; D might be TRBD1 (6 bases). This CDR3 contains 13 residues. V shed 1 base and J shed 5 bases, with 6 bases lying between them. Germline V gene lookup returns CDR1 SGHAT and CDR2 FQNNGV. The CDR3 DNA is TGTGCCAGCAGCTTAGGACAGGATCAGCCCCAGCATTTT. Its translation: CASSLGQDQPQHF.

There are a few counts of this clone. V usage is TRBV4-3 and J usage is TRBJ1-1; 8 bases fit TRBD1. The J segment lost 1 base and the V segment lost 4 bases, leaving 11 bases of the junction unmatched. Germline assignment: CDR1 LGHNA and CDR2 YSLEER. CDR3 length equals 17 residues. CDR3: CASSPCQGACGNTEAFF. The DNA of the CDR3 is TGCGCCAGCAGCCCATGCCAGGGGGCCTGTGGGAACACTGAAGCTTTCTTT.

This rearrangement joins TRBV4-3 to TRBJ1-2; D is perhaps TRBD1 (5 bases). Germline values: CDR1 LGHNA, CDR2 YSLEER. The CDR3 runs 16 residues. The germline V and J ends were trimmed by 1 base and 5 bases, with 17 bases remaining between them. The CDR3 reads CASSQGRGDPVYGYTF. In DNA, the CDR3 is TGCGCCAGCAGCCAAGGACGGGGGGATCCCGTATATGGCTACACCTTC.

The rearrangement links TRBV5-4 to TRBJ1-2; 9 bases align to TRBD1. Germline V gene data show CDR1 as SGHNT and CDR2 as YYREEE (reference sequence). The junction had 8 bases not matched to a gene; V was cut back by 5 bases and J by 0 bases. The CDR3 extends over 16 amino acids. The CDR3 is CASRLGQGSSNYGYTF. DNA of the CDR3: TGTGCCAGCAGACTAGGACAGGGGAGCTCTAACTATGGCTACACCTTC.

The V call is TRBV4-1, the J call TRBJ2-5, with TRBD1 matching over 8 bases. This CDR3 region has 15 residues. V gave up 4 bases and J gave up 4 bases; unmatched junction bases: 8. The germline CDR1 and CDR2 sequences are MGHRA and YSYEKL. CDR3 DNA sequence: TGCGCCAGCAGCCCCATTAGGACAGGGTCAGAGACCCAGTACTTC. Encoded protein: CASSPIRTGSETQYF.

This clone came up a few times. The rearrangement links TRBV27 to TRBJ1-4, with TRBD1 matching over 8 bases. V shed 6 bases, J shed 8 bases, and the junction held 11 bases outside the gene matches. The CDR3 has 15 residues. The germline CDR1 and CDR2 sequences are MNHEY and SMNVEV (reference sequence). The CDR3, as DNA: TGTGCCAGCAGATCCCCCGACAGGGGTAACGAAAAACTGTTTTTT. This encodes CASRSPDRGNEKLFF.

This clone was found a few times. The CDR3 region has the DNA TGTGCCAGCAGCCCGGCACAGGGAAATGAAAAACTGTTTTTT. It encodes CASSPAQGNEKLFF. The rearrangement joins TRBV4-2 to TRBJ1-4; TRBD1 is a possible D gene (6 bases). CDR1 is LGHNA, CDR2 YNFKEQ, per germline. V gave up 4 bases and J gave up 5 bases, with 11 bases separating them. The CDR3 is made up of 14 amino acids.

V usage is TRBV7-9 and J usage is TRBJ1-3; D gene ambiguous. Trimming stripped 8 bases from V and 0 bases from J, with 14 bases between. This CDR3 is 15 amino acids long. Per germline, CDR1 SEHNR and CDR2 FQNEAQ (reference sequence). The CDR3 DNA is TGTGCCAGCGAGATCATCGGGCGCTCTGGAAACACCATATATTTT. Protein product: CASEIIGRSGNTIYF.

The CDR3 reads CAVGGQGLTGELFF. The CDR3 bases are TGTGCCGTCGGGGGACAGGGCCTCACCGGGGAGCTGTTTTTT. This rearrangement joins TRBV2 to TRBJ2-2, with TRBD1 identical over 9 bases. J was trimmed by 4 bases and V by 11 bases; bases with no gene match: 8. Per the germline V gene, CDR1 is SNHLY and CDR2 is FYNNEI. The CDR3 covers 14 residues.

The V gene is TRBV28, the J gene TRBJ2-5; 7 positions match TRBD2. Germline-derived CDR1 and CDR2 are MDHEN and SYDVKM. J lost 5 bases, V lost 3 bases, and 3 bases had no gene match. The CDR3 runs to 13 residues. This chain's CDR3 is CASSLASGETQYF. CDR3 nucleotides: TGTGCCAGCAGTTTGGCTAGCGGCGAGACCCAGTACTTC. Using reference TRBV28 and TRBJ2-5 for the parts outside the CDR3, the full variable domain is DVKVTQSSRYLVKRTGEKVFLECVQDMDHENMFWYRQDPGLGLRLIYFSYDVKMKEKGDIPEGYSVSREKKERFSLILESASTNQTSMYLCASSLASGETQYFGPGTRLLVL.

The genes are TRBV19 and TRBJ2-1; 7 nucleotides agree with TRBD2. V lost 5 bases and J lost 2; bases outside the gene matches: 6. The CDR3 has 15 amino acids. The V gene's germline CDR1 is LNHDA and CDR2 SQIVND (reference sequence). The chain's CDR3 is CASSVGLPPYNEQFF. In DNA form, the CDR3 reads TGTGCCAGTAGTGTGGGACTACCTCCCTACAATGAGCAGTTCTTC.

V gene TRBV4-2 combines with J gene TRBJ2-3; D is possibly TRBD2 (5 bases). Germline CDR1 reads LGHNA; CDR2 reads YNFKEQ. With 3 bases removed from V and 5 bases from J, the gap between germline ends came to 18 bases. This CDR3 comprises 16 residues. CDR3 sequence: CASSQRGTGGLDTQYF. CDR3 sequence (DNA): TGTGCCAGCAGCCAGCGCGGCACCGGAGGACTAGATACGCAGTATTTT.

The V call is TRBV6-5, the J call TRBJ2-7; 14 bases align to TRBD2. J lost 3 bases, V lost 8 bases, and 0 bases had no gene match. Germline lookup yields CDR1 MNHEY and CDR2 SVGAGI. The CDR3 consists of 13 residues. The CDR3 spells CASGLAGGYEQYF. CDR3 nucleotide sequence: TGTGCCAGCGGACTAGCGGGGGGCTACGAGCAGTACTTC.